These 11 T cell receptor beta chains originate from one sample sequenced in a study of long-term antiretroviral therapy in people with HIV. The assay, immunoSEQ v3.0, was run at survey level. Method: immunoSEQ multiplex PCR; TCRdb's copy keeps in-frame clones and lacks some. The sample yields more than 15,000 clones, roughly 88% seen once. The specimen was unsorted PBMCs, collected around 2.3 years before starting antiretroviral therapy. The receptors were gathered from a young woman with HIV.

V and J are TRBV10-1 and TRBJ1-5, with a tentative D call TRBD1 (5 bases). The germline gives CDR1 WNHNN, CDR2 SYGVQD (reference sequence). There are 13 residues in the CDR3. With 2 bases removed from V and 5 bases from J, the gap between germline ends came to 7 bases. The CDR3 sequence is CASSERGDQPQHF. The CDR3 DNA reads TGCGCCAGCAGTGAGAGGGGAGATCAGCCCCAGCATTTT.

The chain links TRBV6-5 to TRBJ2-1, with D tentatively TRBD2 (5 bases). CDR3 size: 13 residues. CDR1 and CDR2 (germline): MNHEY, SVGAGI. Trimming removed 8 bases from V and 4 bases from J, with 12 bases in between. CDR3 nucleotide sequence: TGTGCCAGCGGGTACGGGAATTACAATGAGCAGTTCTTC. It encodes CASGYGNYNEQFF.

The CDR3 DNA is TGTGCCAGCAGTGACTCAGGCACAGATACGCAGTATTTT. The encoded protein is CASSDSGTDTQYF. The chain has TRBV2 and TRBJ2-3, with unresolved D. V was shortened by 3 bases and J by 1 base, with 5 bases between the two germline ends. The CDR3 has 13 residues. CDR1 and CDR2 from the germline V gene are SNHLY and FYNNEI.

The chain has TRBV2 and TRBJ1-1; no reliable D call. The V end lost 6 bases, the J end lost 0 bases, and 11 bases lay between the germline ends. Germline values: CDR1 SNHLY, CDR2 FYNNEI. This CDR3 contains 14 residues. CDR3 nucleotides: TGTGCCAGCAGAGGTAGATACTTGAACACTGAAGCTTTCTTT. As protein: CASRGRYLNTEAFF. Together with reference TRBV2 and TRBJ1-1, the CDR3 gives the full variable domain: EPEVTQTPSHQVTQMGQEVILRCVPISNHLYFYWYRQILGQKVEFLVSFYNNEISEKSEIFDDQFSVERPDGSNFTLKIRSTKLEDSAMYFCASRGRYLNTEAFFGQGTRLTVV.

This clone was seen more than once but under ten times. The chain links TRBV6-5 to TRBJ1-2; TRBD1 is a possible D gene (5 bases). The CDR3 is 16 amino acids. CDR1 MNHEY and CDR2 SVGAGI come from the germline V gene. V was cut by 3 bases and J by 5 bases, with 19 bases left in between. CDR3 bases: TGTGCCAGCAGTTATAAAGTCGCCGGGACCGGATATGGCTACACCTTC. The encoded protein is CASSYKVAGTGYGYTF.

The chain recombines TRBV5-4 with TRBJ1-6; D is uncertain. CDR1 is SGHNT, CDR2 YYREEE, per germline (reference sequence). There are 15 residues in the CDR3. V dropped 4 bases and J dropped 6 bases, with 14 bases sitting between them. The CDR3 protein is CASSEAPGFNSPLHF. CDR3 sequence (DNA): TGTGCCAGCAGCGAGGCTCCGGGATTTAATTCACCCCTCCACTTT.

V and J are TRBV19 and TRBJ1-1; the D gene is possibly TRBD1 (5 bases). Germline V gene lookup returns CDR1 LNHDA and CDR2 SQIVND (reference sequence). Trimming removed 7 bases at V and 0 bases at J, with 12 bases between. The CDR3 loop spans 14 amino acids. In DNA form, the CDR3 reads TGTGCCAGTACCTTGGGACCTATGAACACTGAAGCTTTCTTT. This codes for CASTLGPMNTEAFF.

This clone has only one observation. The chain combines TRBV18 with TRBJ2-3, with D tentatively TRBD1 or TRBD2 (5 bases each). Per germline, CDR1 KGHSH and CDR2 LQKENI. CDR3 length: 15 residues. Between the trimmed V and J ends, which lost 0 bases and 3 bases, there was a span of 10 bases. The DNA for the CDR3 is TGTGCCAGCTCACCACCCTGGGACGGAACAGATACGCAGTATTTT. This codes for CASSPPWDGTDTQYF.

This chain links TRBV14 with TRBJ1-1; D perhaps matches TRBD1 (6 bases). V dropped 0 bases and J dropped 2 bases, with 7 bases sitting between them. CDR1 is SGHDN and CDR2 is FVKESK in the germline V gene. The CDR3 runs to 14 residues. The CDR3 loop is CASSQETGNTEAFF. The CDR3 DNA sequence: TGTGCCAGCAGCCAAGAGACAGGAAACACTGAAGCTTTCTTT.

The chain carries TRBV7-2 and TRBJ2-5, with TRBD2 matching 12 bases. There are 17 residues in the CDR3. The V gene end was trimmed by 4 bases and the J gene end by 5 bases; junction bases not matched to a gene: 11. Germline lookup yields CDR1 SGHTA and CDR2 FQGNSA. The DNA of the CDR3 is TGTGCCAGCAGCTCGGGCATAGGACTAGCGGGGAGGGAGACCCAGTACTTC. Its translation is CASSSGIGLAGRETQYF.

This rearrangement joins TRBV7-9 to TRBJ1-2; weak D call: TRBD1 (6 bases). Trimming took 0 bases from V and 0 from J, leaving 8 bases between them. The CDR3 spans 15 residues. Germline V gene lookup returns CDR1 SEHNR and CDR2 FQNEAQ (reference sequence). In nucleotides, the CDR3 is TGTGCCAGCAGCTTAGCACAGGGAACTAACTATGGCTACACCTTC. Residues: CASSLAQGTNYGYTF.